Each of the 14 T cell receptor beta chains below was sequenced from the same sample in a study of blood T cell repertoires in COVID-19. This table comes from immunoSEQ multiplex PCR, and its TCRdb copy is limited to in-frame clones, with some not included. The repertoire holds around 250,000 clones, with 84% as singletons. Sequenced material: peripheral blood. The origin of the receptors is a middle-aged woman who had recovered from COVID-19.

V usage is TRBV28 and J usage is TRBJ2-1; 8 positions match TRBD2. There are 15 residues in the CDR3. In germline, CDR1 is MDHEN, CDR2 SYDVKM. The V gene end was trimmed by 6 bases and the J gene end by 2 bases; junction bases not matched to a gene: 6. CDR3 coding DNA: TGTGCCAGCAGCCTCCCGGGGGGGGCCTACAATGAGCAGTTCTTC. Translation: CASSLPGGAYNEQFF.

This clone is a singleton in its sample. The chain couples TRBV30 to TRBJ2-2; 7 nucleotides match TRBD2. Germline V lookup: CDR1 GTSNPN, CDR2 SVGIG (reference sequence). V shed 7 bases, J shed 4 bases, and the junction held 9 bases outside the gene matches. The CDR3 is 14 amino acids. In nucleotides, the CDR3 is TGTGCCTCCCCGAGGGAGGGAACCACCGGGGAGCTGTTTTTT. It codes for CASPREGTTGELFF.

CDR3 DNA sequence: TGTGCTACAGGGTCCATGAACACTGAAGCTTTCTTT. Protein product: CATGSMNTEAFF. This chain uses TRBV11-3 with TRBJ1-1; TRBD1 is a possible D gene (6 bases). This CDR3 has 12 amino acids. Germline assignment: CDR1 SGHNT and CDR2 YENEEA.

CDR3 region: CAWSAGLAGGHIQYF. The CDR3 bases are TGTGCCTGGAGTGCGGGACTAGCGGGGGGGCACATTCAGTACTTC. The chain carries TRBV30 and TRBJ2-4, with 16 bases aligning to TRBD2. Unmatched junction bases numbered 2, after V lost 1 base and J lost 8 bases. The CDR3 is 15 amino acids. Germline-derived CDR1 and CDR2 are GTSNPN and SVGIG (reference sequence).

The genes are TRBV4-1 and TRBJ2-1, with 8 bases that match TRBD2. V lost 4 bases to trimming and J lost 5 bases; unmatched junction nucleotides: 10. The germline V gene has CDR1 MGHRA and CDR2 YSYEKL. The CDR3 sequence is 16 residues long. The CDR3 DNA follows: TGCGCCAGCAGCCCCGGGGCCCGCGGGAGGCACAATGAGCAGTTCTTC. This encodes CASSPGARGRHNEQFF.

The chain carries TRBV6-1 and TRBJ1-1; tentative D call: TRBD1 (6 bases). The CDR3 loop spans 13 amino acids. V was shortened by 2 bases and J by 5 bases, with 9 bases between the two germline ends. Germline-derived CDR1 and CDR2 are MNHNS and SASEGT. In DNA form, the CDR3 reads TGTGCCAGCAGTGAAACAGGGCAGACTGAAGCTTTCTTT. Its protein product is CASSETGQTEAFF.

The chain recombines TRBV24-1 with TRBJ2-1; 13 bases fit TRBD2. Germline lookup yields CDR1 KGHDR and CDR2 SFDVKD. The CDR3 covers 18 residues. V shed 9 bases, J shed 0 bases, and the junction held 10 bases outside the gene matches. The CDR3 DNA sequence: TGTGCCACCGGGACTAGCGGGACCGGTAAGAGCTCCTACAATGAGCAGTTCTTC. As protein: CATGTSGTGKSSYNEQFF.

The chain uses TRBV29-1 and TRBJ1-1, with a possible D match to TRBD1 (5 bases). The CDR3 has 16 residues. Trimming shortened V by 4 bases and J by 6 bases, and 24 bases separated the two germline ends. CDR1 SQVTM and CDR2 ANQGSEA come from the germline V gene. The CDR3 spells CSVAGPVGGSFPEAFF. CDR3 DNA sequence: TGCAGCGTTGCGGGCCCAGTGGGGGGGTCCTTCCCTGAAGCTTTCTTT.

The rearrangement joins TRBV18 to TRBJ2-7; 10 bases are a match to TRBD1. Looked up from germline, CDR1 is KGHSH and CDR2 is LQKENI. The CDR3 runs 15 residues. V lost 6 bases to trimming and J lost 5 bases; unmatched junction nucleotides: 10. CDR3 sequence: CASSPRAGTGDEQYF. The DNA of the CDR3 is TGTGCCAGCTCCCCCAGGGCAGGGACAGGGGACGAGCAGTACTTC.

This clone was found many times. The chain uses TRBV7-6 and TRBJ2-1; 9 nucleotides match TRBD1. Looked up from germline, CDR1 is SGHVS and CDR2 is FNYEAQ. This CDR3 comprises 16 residues. Trimming took 4 bases from V and 2 from J; bases not matched to a gene: 6. The CDR3 DNA follows: TGTGCCAGCAGCTCGACCGGGACAGGGACCTACAATGAGCAGTTCTTC. Protein: CASSSTGTGTYNEQFF.

The chain recombines TRBV29-1 with TRBJ2-5, with a possible D match to TRBD2 (6 bases). Germline loops: CDR1 SQVTM, CDR2 ANQGSEA. The germline V and J ends were trimmed by 6 bases and 1 base, with 15 bases remaining between them. CDR3 length equals 14 residues. The CDR3 here is CSVERGLFQETQYF. In nucleotides, the CDR3 is TGCAGCGTCGAACGGGGACTGTTCCAAGAGACCCAGTACTTC. Based on the CDR3 plus reference TRBV29-1 and TRBJ2-5, the full variable domain is SAVISQKPSRDICQRGTSLTIQCQVDSQVTMMFWYRQQPGQSLTLIATANQGSEATYESGFVIDKFPISRPNLTFSTLTVSNMSPEDSSIYLCSVERGLFQETQYFGPGTRLLVL.

The chain combines TRBV5-6 with TRBJ1-3, with 7 bases that match TRBD1. J lost 1 base, V lost 7 bases, and 8 bases had no gene match. The CDR3 consists of 15 residues. CDR1 and CDR2 (germline): SGHDT, YYEEEE. Written as DNA, the CDR3 is TGTGCCAGCTTCCGACAGGGTCTTTCTGGAAACACCATATATTTT. Protein sequence: CASFRQGLSGNTIYF.

The genes are TRBV29-1 and TRBJ1-1; D is ambiguous. The CDR3 has 15 amino acids. CDR1 is SQVTM and CDR2 is ANQGSEA in the germline V gene. Trimming stripped 3 bases from V and 4 bases from J, with 18 bases between. The DNA of the CDR3 is TGCAGCGTTGAGGGGATGTCGAGGGTGTTCACTGAAGCTTTCTTT. It encodes CSVEGMSRVFTEAFF.

The chain uses TRBV6-1 and TRBJ2-7; 8 nucleotides agree with TRBD1. The germline V gene has CDR1 MNHNS and CDR2 SASEGT. This CDR3 has 16 residues. The V segment lost 4 bases and the J segment 3 bases; nucleotides outside the gene matches: 11. The CDR3, as DNA: TGTGCCAGCAGTGCCCGGACAGGGACGAGGCTCTACGAGCAGTACTTC. It is translated as CASSARTGTRLYEQYF.